The 5 T cell receptor beta chains reported below all come from one sample, sequenced in a study of patients and donors after allogeneic stem cell transplantation. Using its own MiXCR run on the RT-PCR reads, TCRdb lists one record per CDR3 protein. The table lists roughly 940,000 distinct CDR3 sequences, under 20% of them singletons. The sequenced sample was blood, either unsorted or a sorted T cell fraction (not recorded which). The source of these receptors is a human donor who was either an allogeneic HSCT recipient or a stem cell or donor lymphocyte infusion donor (not recorded which). It is not recorded whose cells these are; they may come from a transplant donor.

Only a few counts were recorded for this clonotype. The chain couples TRBV7-2 to TRBJ1-2; 8 positions match TRBD1. The CDR3 runs to 17 residues. Germline V gene sequence: CDR1 SGHTA, CDR2 FQGNSA. V was pared by 7 bases and J by 5 bases, with 18 bases of the junction left unmatched. The CDR3 coding sequence is TGTGCCAGCACCACAGGGGGACAGCCGATTATAGATTATGGCTACACCTTC. Amino acid sequence: CASTTGGQPIIDYGYTF.

The chain joins TRBV7-6 to TRBJ1-3; 8 bases align to TRBD1. J lost 0 bases, V lost 5 bases, and 6 bases had no gene match. The germline V gene encodes CDR1 SGHVS and CDR2 FNYEAQ. This CDR3 spans 16 amino acids. The CDR3 here is CASSTDRGLSGNTIYF. Written as DNA, the CDR3 is TGTGCCAGCAGCACAGACAGGGGCCTCTCTGGAAACACCATATATTTT.

The J gene is TRBJ2-7, the V gene TRBV7-6, with D perhaps matching TRBD2 (5 bases). Germline V CDR1 and CDR2: SGHVS, FNYEAQ. The CDR3 loop spans 13 amino acids. Trimming took 6 bases from V and 5 from J, leaving 14 bases between them. CDR3 coding DNA: TGTGCCAGCAGACCGAGCGGCCCCCACGAGCAGTACTTC. Translated, it gives CASRPSGPHEQYF.

This clonotype was observed at least ten times. The chain couples TRBV12-3 or TRBV12-4 to TRBJ1-5; D not certain. The CDR3 extends over 13 amino acids. V lost 4 bases and J lost 6, with 10 bases in between. The chain's CDR3 is CASSSVSGQPQHF. As DNA, the CDR3 is TGTGCCAGCAGTTCAGTAAGCGGTCAGCCCCAGCATTTT.

The V gene is TRBV9, the J gene TRBJ2-5, with 8 positions matching TRBD1. Losses at the gene ends were 3 bases for V and 4 bases for J; bases not matched to a gene: 8. CDR1 and CDR2 (germline): SGDLS, YYNGEE. This CDR3 contains 15 residues. CDR3 loop: CASSAGQGGRETQYF. CDR3 in DNA: TGTGCCAGCAGCGCCGGACAGGGTGGAAGAGAGACCCAGTACTTC.